This T cell receptor (beta chain) was captured in a study of glioma-infiltrating T cells. Study as a whole: Before surgery, glioma patients received dexamethasone for at most six days. Whole-study results and caveats: Tissue-blood divergence was below expectation in non-neoplastic patients, above in gliomas.

V was clipped by 4 bases and J by 2 bases, with 12 bases between them. CDR3 length equals 15 residues. CDR1 is MNHEY, CDR2 SMNVEV, per germline (reference sequence). Amplification of TCR alpha and beta CDR3 regions from RNA used iRepertoire nested multiplex PCR. TCRdb reanalysed the multiplex PCR reads using MiXCR and keeps one entry per CDR3 protein. Seen here are about 380,000 distinct CDR3 sequences, around 45% observed once, and the top ten hold 12%. This clonotype has a count of ten or more. The antigen is unknown. This sequence joins TRBV27 and TRBJ2-1; D may be TRBD1 or TRBD2 (5 bases each). The material sequenced was glioma tissue, nonneoplastic brain tissue, or PBMCs (not recorded which). The sequence was obtained from a human donor with low-grade glioma or glioblastoma, undergoing nonglioma brain surgery, or in good health (not recorded which). CDR3 in amino acids: CASSSGTATYNEQFF. CDR3 bases: TGTGCCAGCAGTTCCGGGACGGCTACCTACAATGAGCAGTTCTTC.